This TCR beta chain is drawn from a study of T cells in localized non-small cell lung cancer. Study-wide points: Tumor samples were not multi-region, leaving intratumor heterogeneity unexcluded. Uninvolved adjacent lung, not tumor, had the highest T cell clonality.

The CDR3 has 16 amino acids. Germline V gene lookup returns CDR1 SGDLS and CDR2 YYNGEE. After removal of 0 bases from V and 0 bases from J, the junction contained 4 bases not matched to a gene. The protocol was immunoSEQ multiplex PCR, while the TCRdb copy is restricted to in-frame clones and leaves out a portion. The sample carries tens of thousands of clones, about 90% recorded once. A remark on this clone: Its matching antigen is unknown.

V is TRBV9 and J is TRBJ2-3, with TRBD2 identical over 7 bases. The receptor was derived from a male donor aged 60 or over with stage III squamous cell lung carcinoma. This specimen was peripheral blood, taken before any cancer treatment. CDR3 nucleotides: TGTGCCAGCAGCGTAGGCGAGCGGGGTAGCACAGATACGCAGTATTTT. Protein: CASSVGERGSTDTQYF.